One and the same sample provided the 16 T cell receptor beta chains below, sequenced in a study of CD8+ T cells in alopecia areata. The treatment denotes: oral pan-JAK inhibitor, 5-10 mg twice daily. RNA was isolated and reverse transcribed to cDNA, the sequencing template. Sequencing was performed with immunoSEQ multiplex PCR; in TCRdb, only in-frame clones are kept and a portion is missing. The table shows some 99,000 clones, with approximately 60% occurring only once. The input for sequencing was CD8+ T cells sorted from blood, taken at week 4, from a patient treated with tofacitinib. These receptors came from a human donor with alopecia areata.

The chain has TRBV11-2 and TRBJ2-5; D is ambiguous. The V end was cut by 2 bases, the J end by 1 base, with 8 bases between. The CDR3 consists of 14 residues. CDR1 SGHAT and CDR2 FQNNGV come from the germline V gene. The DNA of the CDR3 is TGTGCCAGCAGCTTATCGTCTGTCCAAGAGACCCAGTACTTC. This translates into CASSLSSVQETQYF.

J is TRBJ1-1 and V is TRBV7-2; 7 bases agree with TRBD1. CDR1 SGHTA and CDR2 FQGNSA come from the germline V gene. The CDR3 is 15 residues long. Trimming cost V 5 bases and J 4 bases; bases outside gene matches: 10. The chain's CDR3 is CASSLLTGMSTEAFF. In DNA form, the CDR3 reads TGTGCCAGCAGCCTCCTGACAGGGATGAGCACTGAAGCTTTCTTT. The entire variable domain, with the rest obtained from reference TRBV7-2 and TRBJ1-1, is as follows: GAGVSQSPSNKVTEKGKDVELRCDPISGHTALYWYRQSLGQGLEFLIYFQGNSAPDKSGLPSDRFSAERTGGSVSTLTIQRTQQEDSAVYLCASSLLTGMSTEAFFGQGTRLTVV.

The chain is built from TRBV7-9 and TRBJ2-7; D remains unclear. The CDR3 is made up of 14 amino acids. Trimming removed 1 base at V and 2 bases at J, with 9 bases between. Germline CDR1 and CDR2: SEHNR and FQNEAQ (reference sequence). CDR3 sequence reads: CASSLGTAAYEQYF. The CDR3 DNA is TGTGCCAGCAGCTTAGGGACGGCTGCCTACGAGCAGTACTTC.

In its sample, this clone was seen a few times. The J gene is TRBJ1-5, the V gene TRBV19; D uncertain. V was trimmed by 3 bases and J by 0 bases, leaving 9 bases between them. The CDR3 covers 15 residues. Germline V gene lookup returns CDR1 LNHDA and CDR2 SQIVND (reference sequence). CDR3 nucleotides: TGTGCCAGTAGTATTTGGGGAGATAGCAATCAGCCCCAGCATTTT. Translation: CASSIWGDSNQPQHF.

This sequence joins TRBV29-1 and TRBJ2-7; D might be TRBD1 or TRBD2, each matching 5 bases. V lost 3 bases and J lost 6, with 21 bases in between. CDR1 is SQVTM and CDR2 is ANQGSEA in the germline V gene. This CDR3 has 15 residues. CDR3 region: CSVEVAEGTLSEQYF. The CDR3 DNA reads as TGCAGCGTTGAGGTTGCTGAGGGGACCCTATCCGAGCAGTACTTC.

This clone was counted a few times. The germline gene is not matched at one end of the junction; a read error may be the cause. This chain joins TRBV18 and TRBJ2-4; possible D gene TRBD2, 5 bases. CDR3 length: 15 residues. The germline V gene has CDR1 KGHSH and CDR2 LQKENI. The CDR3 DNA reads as TGTGCCAGCTCACCATGGTCTCTAGCCGAAAACATTCAGTACTTC. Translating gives CASSPWSLAENIQYF.

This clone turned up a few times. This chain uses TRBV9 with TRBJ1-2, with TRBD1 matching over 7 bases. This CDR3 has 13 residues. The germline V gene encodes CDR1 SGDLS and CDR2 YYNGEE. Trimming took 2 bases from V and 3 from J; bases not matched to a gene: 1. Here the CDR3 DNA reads TGTGCCAGCAGCGTTACAGGGGACTATGGCTACACCTTC. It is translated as CASSVTGDYGYTF.

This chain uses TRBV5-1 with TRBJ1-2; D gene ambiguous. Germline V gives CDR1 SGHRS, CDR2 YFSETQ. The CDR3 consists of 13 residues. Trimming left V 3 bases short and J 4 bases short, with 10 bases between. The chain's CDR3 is CASSWSSGYGYTF. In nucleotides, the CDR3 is TGCGCCAGCAGCTGGAGTTCCGGCTATGGCTACACCTTC.

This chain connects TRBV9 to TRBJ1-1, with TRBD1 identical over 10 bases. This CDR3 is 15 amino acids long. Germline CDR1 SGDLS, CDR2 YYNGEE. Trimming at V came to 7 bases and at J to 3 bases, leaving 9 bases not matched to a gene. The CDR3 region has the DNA TGTGCCAGCGGCGGCGGACAGGGGGAATACACTGAAGCTTTCTTT. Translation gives CASGGGQGEYTEAFF. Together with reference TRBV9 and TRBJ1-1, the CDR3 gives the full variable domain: DSGVTQTPKHLITATGQRVTLRCSPRSGDLSVYWYQQSLDQGLQFLIQYYNGEERAKGNILERFSAQQFPDLHSELNLSSLELGDSALYFCASGGGQGEYTEAFFGQGTRLTVV.

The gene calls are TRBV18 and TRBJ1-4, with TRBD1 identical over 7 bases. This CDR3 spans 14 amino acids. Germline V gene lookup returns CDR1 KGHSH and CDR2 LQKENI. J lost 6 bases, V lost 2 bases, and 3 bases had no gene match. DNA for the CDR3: TGTGCCAGCTCACCAACAACAGGGGATGAAAAACTGTTTTTT. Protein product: CASSPTTGDEKLFF. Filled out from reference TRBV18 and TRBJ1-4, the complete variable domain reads NAGVMQNPRHLVRRRGQEARLRCSPMKGHSHVYWYRQLPEEGLKFMVYLQKENIIDESGMPKERFSAEFPKEGPSILRIQQVVRGDSAAYFCASSPTTGDEKLFFGSGTQLSVL.

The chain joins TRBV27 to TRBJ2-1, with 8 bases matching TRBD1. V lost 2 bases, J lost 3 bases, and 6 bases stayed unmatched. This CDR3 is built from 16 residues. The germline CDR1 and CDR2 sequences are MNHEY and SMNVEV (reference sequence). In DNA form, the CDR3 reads TGTGCCAGCAGTTTAACAGGGGGGAGGAACTACAATGAGCAGTTCTTC. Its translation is CASSLTGGRNYNEQFF.

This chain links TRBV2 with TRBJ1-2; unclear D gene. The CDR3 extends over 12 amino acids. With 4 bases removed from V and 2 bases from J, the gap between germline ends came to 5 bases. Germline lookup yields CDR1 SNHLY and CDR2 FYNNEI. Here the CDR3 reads CASSGRNYGYTF. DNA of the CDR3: TGTGCCAGCAGTGGGAGGAACTATGGCTACACCTTC.

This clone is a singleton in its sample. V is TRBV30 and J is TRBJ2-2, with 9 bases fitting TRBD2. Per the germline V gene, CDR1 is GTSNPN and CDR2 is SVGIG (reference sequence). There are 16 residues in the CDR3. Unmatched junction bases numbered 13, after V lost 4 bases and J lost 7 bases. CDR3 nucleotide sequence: TGTGCCTGGAAGGTATTAGCGGGAGATTTAATCGGGGAGCTGTTTTTT. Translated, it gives CAWKVLAGDLIGELFF. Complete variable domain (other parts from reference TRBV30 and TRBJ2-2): SQTIHQWPATLVQPVGSPLSLECTVEGTSNPNLYWYRQAAGRGLQLLFYSVGIGQISSEVPQNLSASRPQDRQFILSSKKLLLSDSGFYLCAWKVLAGDLIGELFFGEGSRLTVL.

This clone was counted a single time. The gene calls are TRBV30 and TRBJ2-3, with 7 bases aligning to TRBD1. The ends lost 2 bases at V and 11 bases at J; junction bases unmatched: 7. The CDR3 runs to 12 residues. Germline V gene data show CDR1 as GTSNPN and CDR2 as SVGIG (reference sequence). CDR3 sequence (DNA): TGTGCCTGGAGTCTACAGGGGTGGGAGCAGTATTTT. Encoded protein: CAWSLQGWEQYF. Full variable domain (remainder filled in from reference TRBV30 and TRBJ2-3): SQTIHQWPATLVQPVGSPLSLECTVEGTSNPNLYWYRQAAGRGLQLLFYSVGIGQISSEVPQNLSASRPQDRQFILSSKKLLLSDSGFYLCAWSLQGWEQYFGPGTRLTVL.

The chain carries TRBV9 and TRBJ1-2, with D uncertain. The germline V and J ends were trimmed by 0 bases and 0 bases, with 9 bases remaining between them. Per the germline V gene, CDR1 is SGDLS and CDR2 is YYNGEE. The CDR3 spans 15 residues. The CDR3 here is CASSVAKVTNYGYTF. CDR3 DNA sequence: TGTGCCAGCAGCGTAGCGAAGGTGACTAACTATGGCTACACCTTC.

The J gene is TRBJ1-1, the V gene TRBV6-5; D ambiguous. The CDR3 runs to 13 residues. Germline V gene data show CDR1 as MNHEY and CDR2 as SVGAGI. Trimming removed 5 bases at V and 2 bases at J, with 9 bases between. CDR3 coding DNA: TGTGCCAGCAGTACCCGCGAAAACACTGAAGCTTTCTTT. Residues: CASSTRENTEAFF.